A single sample gave rise to the 19 T cell receptor beta chains below, sequenced in a study of CD8 T cells in ankylosing spondylitis. TCRdb processed the 5' RACE reads anew with MiXCR; each CDR3 protein has one entry. In the table there are 100,000 to 150,000 distinct CDR3 sequences, about a tenth of which are singletons. The specimen was blood, either unsorted or a sorted T cell fraction (not recorded which). Source of these receptors: a male donor with ankylosing spondylitis or in good health (not recorded which).

This clonotype was recorded many times. The chain recombines TRBV12-3 or TRBV12-4 with TRBJ1-5; no firm D call. Trimming took off 2 bases at V and 2 bases at J, with 7 bases between the two ends. This CDR3 has 14 residues. This CDR3 reads CASSLRLGNQPQHF. CDR3 coding DNA: TGTGCCAGCAGTTTAAGGCTCGGCAATCAGCCCCAGCATTTT.

This clonotype was detected ten times or more. The chain carries TRBV20-1 and TRBJ1-1, with TRBD1 identical over 9 bases. This CDR3 has 15 residues. Losses at the gene ends were 2 bases for V and 2 bases for J; bases not matched to a gene: 6. Germline V gene lookup returns CDR1 DFQATT and CDR2 SNEGSKA (reference sequence). CDR3 amino acids: CSARPDRGRNTEAFF. In DNA, the CDR3 is TGCAGTGCTAGACCGGACAGGGGACGAAACACTGAAGCTTTCTTT.

In its sample, this clonotype was seen many times. This chain connects TRBV7-2 to TRBJ2-7; 7 bases map to TRBD1. Germline-derived CDR1 and CDR2 are SGHTA and FQGNSA. After removal of 1 base from V and 4 bases from J, the junction contained 7 bases not matched to a gene. The CDR3 covers 15 residues. The CDR3 DNA reads TGTGCCAGCAGCTTAGAAAGGACAGGTATTTACGAGCAGTACTTC. Encoded protein: CASSLERTGIYEQYF. Filled out from reference TRBV7-2 and TRBJ2-7, the complete variable domain reads GAGVSQSPSNKVTEKGKDVELRCDPISGHTALYWYRQSLGQGLEFLIYFQGNSAPDKSGLPSDRFSAERTGGSVSTLTIQRTQQEDSAVYLCASSLERTGIYEQYFGPGTRLTVT.

In this sample, this clonotype turned up many times. V usage is TRBV3-1 and J usage is TRBJ2-7; 8 bases are shared with TRBD2. The CDR3 sequence is 13 residues long. Germline CDR1 and CDR2: LGHDT and YNNKEL (reference sequence). The trim removed 1 base at V and 7 bases at J, leaving 3 bases unmatched. This CDR3 reads CASSQGLAREQYF. The CDR3, as DNA: TGTGCCAGCAGCCAAGGACTAGCGAGGGAGCAGTACTTC.

In its sample, this clonotype was seen many times. This chain connects TRBV4-3 to TRBJ2-1; TRBD2 matches at 13 bases. J gave up 6 bases and V 2 bases, and 7 bases lay outside the gene matches. The CDR3 is 17 residues long. Germline V gene sequence: CDR1 LGHNA, CDR2 YSLEER. CDR3 loop: CASSQKLAGGWGNEQFF. CDR3 DNA sequence: TGCGCCAGCAGCCAAAAACTAGCGGGAGGGTGGGGCAATGAGCAGTTCTTC.

This clonotype was counted ten times or more. The rearrangement joins TRBV7-2 to TRBJ2-2, with TRBD2 matching 13 bases. J lost 3 bases, V lost 0 bases, and 4 bases had no gene match. Germline CDR1 is SGHTA and CDR2 is FQGNSA. The CDR3 sequence is 18 residues long. The CDR3 protein is CASSLALLAGGYTGELFF. In DNA form, the CDR3 reads TGTGCCAGCAGCTTAGCGCTACTAGCGGGAGGGTACACCGGGGAGCTGTTTTTT.

The CDR3, as DNA: TGTGCCACCAGGGGGACGGTATACACCGGGGAGCTGTTTTTT. Protein: CATRGTVYTGELFF. The chain uses TRBV24-1 and TRBJ2-2, with D perhaps TRBD1 or TRBD2 (5 bases each). The CDR3 is 14 amino acids. The V end was cut by 7 bases, the J end by 3 bases, with 11 bases between. CDR1 and CDR2 from the germline V gene are KGHDR and SFDVKD.

This clonotype was recorded at least ten times. The chain employs TRBV29-1 and TRBJ1-3, with D hard to call. The CDR3 extends over 11 amino acids. The germline V gene has CDR1 SQVTM and CDR2 ANQGSEA. With 2 bases removed from V and 4 bases from J, the gap between germline ends came to 3 bases. CDR3 residues: CSVESGNTIYF. The DNA for the CDR3 is TGCAGCGTTGAATCAGGAAACACCATATATTTT.

This chain connects TRBV6-2 or TRBV6-3 to TRBJ2-4; D uncertain. V was trimmed by 2 bases and J by 6 bases, leaving 8 bases between them. Germline assignment: CDR1 MNHEY and CDR2 SVGEGT. The CDR3 loop spans 13 amino acids. This CDR3 reads CASSYGLTNIQYF. The CDR3 DNA sequence: TGTGCCAGCAGTTACGGGCTGACAAACATTCAGTACTTC.

In its sample, this clonotype was seen a few times. The chain is built from TRBV7-8 and TRBJ2-7; D remains unclear. CDR3 length: 16 residues. Germline V gene sequence: CDR1 SGHVS, CDR2 FQNEAQ. The V end was cut by 4 bases, the J end by 3 bases, with 19 bases between. CDR3 nucleotides: TGTGCCAGCAGCTCCTACAGTGGTGTTGTGCGCTACGAGCAGTACTTC. It encodes CASSSYSGVVRYEQYF.

This clonotype was seen at least ten times. This chain links TRBV12-3 or TRBV12-4 with TRBJ1-1; D might be TRBD1 (5 bases). V lost 6 bases to trimming and J lost 0 bases, with 11 bases between them. This CDR3 is 14 amino acids long. CDR3 sequence: CASRPGGMNTEAFF. DNA of the CDR3: TGTGCCAGCAGACCCGGGGGGATGAACACTGAAGCTTTCTTT.

This clonotype was seen a few times. This chain joins TRBV24-1 and TRBJ2-1; D is possibly TRBD2 (5 bases). The germline V gene encodes CDR1 KGHDR and CDR2 SFDVKD. CDR3 length: 16 amino acids. The V and J ends lost 5 bases and 0 bases respectively, with 13 bases between them. CDR3 DNA sequence: TGTGCCACCAGTGCCCTAGGGAGTGACTCCTACAATGAGCAGTTCTTC. Encoded protein: CATSALGSDSYNEQFF.

The rearrangement joins TRBV4-3 to TRBJ2-2; D remains ambiguous. Germline loops: CDR1 LGHNA, CDR2 YSLEER. The CDR3 loop spans 16 amino acids. Trimming took off 1 base at V and 6 bases at J, with 15 bases between the two ends. CDR3 amino acids: CASSQAQTQWAGELFF. The CDR3 DNA reads as TGCGCCAGCAGCCAAGCTCAGACCCAATGGGCCGGGGAGCTGTTTTTT.

The chain has TRBV15 and TRBJ2-7; 10 bases align to TRBD2. Germline V CDR1 and CDR2: LNHNV, YYDKDF (reference sequence). CDR3 length: 16 residues. V shed 1 base and J 3 bases; nucleotides not matched to a gene: 6. CDR3 DNA sequence: TGTGCCACCAGCAGAGCCCCTAGCGGGGGTCTCTACGAGCAGTACTTC. The encoded protein is CATSRAPSGGLYEQYF. The variable domain in full, with the rest retrieved from reference TRBV15 and TRBJ2-7, is DAMVIQNPRYQVTQFGKPVTLSCSQTLNHNVMYWYQQKSSQAPKLLFHYYDKDFNNEADTPDNFQSRRPNTSFCFLDIRSPGLGDTAMYLCATSRAPSGGLYEQYFGPGTRLTVT.

The chain carries TRBV7-2 and TRBJ1-5; D remains unclear. V was clipped by 1 base and J by 11 bases, with 12 bases between them. CDR3 size: 13 residues. Germline values: CDR1 SGHTA, CDR2 FQGNSA. The CDR3 here is CASSLGGRSAQHF. As DNA, the CDR3 is TGTGCCAGCAGCTTAGGCGGGCGATCGGCCCAGCATTTT. Complete variable domain (other parts from reference TRBV7-2 and TRBJ1-5): GAGVSQSPSNKVTEKGKDVELRCDPISGHTALYWYRQSLGQGLEFLIYFQGNSAPDKSGLPSDRFSAERTGGSVSTLTIQRTQQEDSAVYLCASSLGGRSAQHFGDGTRLSIL.

This clonotype was seen ten or more times. This chain joins TRBV7-9 and TRBJ2-7; D is possibly TRBD2 (5 bases). Per germline, CDR1 SEHNR and CDR2 FQNEAQ (reference sequence). CDR3 length: 16 amino acids. The V end was cut by 4 bases, the J end by 0 bases, with 16 bases between. CDR3 bases: TGTGCCAGCAGCTACTCGGAGGTCACGGGCTCCTACGAGCAGTACTTC. It is translated as CASSYSEVTGSYEQYF.

The chain links TRBV4-3 to TRBJ2-1; the D gene is possibly TRBD1 (6 bases). V was pared by 2 bases and J by 3 bases, with 11 bases between. The CDR3 covers 15 residues. Germline CDR1 LGHNA, CDR2 YSLEER. This CDR3 reads CASSQKQGFYNEQFF. The CDR3 DNA sequence: TGCGCCAGCAGCCAAAAACAGGGATTCTACAATGAGCAGTTCTTC.

The V gene is TRBV5-1, the J gene TRBJ1-1, with D possibly matching TRBD1 (5 bases). Trimming left V 2 bases short and J 3 bases short, with 8 bases between. Looked up from germline, CDR1 is SGHRS and CDR2 is YFSETQ. The CDR3 has 13 residues. The DNA for the CDR3 is TGCGCCAGCAGCTTTGGAGGGGACACTGAAGCTTTCTTT. Its protein is CASSFGGDTEAFF.

Many counts were recorded for this clonotype. The rearrangement uses TRBV20-1 and TRBJ2-3; D tentatively reads TRBD1 or TRBD2 (5 bases each). Germline-derived CDR1 and CDR2 are DFQATT and SNEGSKA (reference sequence). The CDR3 is 14 residues long. Trimming shortened V by 0 bases and J by 5 bases, and 12 bases separated the two germline ends. The CDR3 nucleotides are TGCAGTGCTAGAGATTGGTGGGACGGAGATACGCAGTATTTT. It encodes CSARDWWDGDTQYF.